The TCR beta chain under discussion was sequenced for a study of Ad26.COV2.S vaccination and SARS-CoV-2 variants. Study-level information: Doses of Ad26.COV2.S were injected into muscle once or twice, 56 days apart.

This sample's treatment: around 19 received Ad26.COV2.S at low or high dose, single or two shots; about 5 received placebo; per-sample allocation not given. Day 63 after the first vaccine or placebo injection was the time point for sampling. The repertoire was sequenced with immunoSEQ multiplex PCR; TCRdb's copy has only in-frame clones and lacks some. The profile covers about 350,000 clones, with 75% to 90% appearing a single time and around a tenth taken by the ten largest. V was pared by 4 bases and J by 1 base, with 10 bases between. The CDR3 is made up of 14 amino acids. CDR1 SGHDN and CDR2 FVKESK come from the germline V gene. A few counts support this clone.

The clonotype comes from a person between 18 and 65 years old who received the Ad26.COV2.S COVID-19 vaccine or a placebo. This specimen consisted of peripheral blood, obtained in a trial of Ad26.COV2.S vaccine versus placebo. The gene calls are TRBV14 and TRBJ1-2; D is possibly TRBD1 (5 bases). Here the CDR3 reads CASSRDGNNYGYTF. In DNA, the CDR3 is TGTGCCAGCAGCCGGGACGGGAATAACTATGGCTACACCTTC.